Shown below are 21 T cell receptor beta chains from a single sample sequenced in a study of T cell repertoires in cytomegalovirus infection. From the reads, TCRdb called clonotypes with MiXCR, one entry per CDR3 protein. The data hold some 600,000 distinct CDR3 sequences, with 20% to 25% observed a single time. The sequencing input was CD8+ T cells from PBMCs. These receptors all come from a human donor in good health (CMV status not recorded). Some clones in this sample may be carry-over from other donors' samples.

This sequence joins TRBV28 and TRBJ2-2; D ambiguous. Germline-derived CDR1 and CDR2 are MDHEN and SYDVKM. This CDR3 has 16 residues. Trimming took 2 bases from V and 6 from J, leaving 16 bases between them. CDR3 in amino acids: CASSLEADTWAGELFF. CDR3 nucleotides: TGTGCCAGCAGTTTAGAGGCAGATACGTGGGCCGGGGAGCTGTTTTTT.

The CDR3 sequence is CASSQGVRGYTF. In nucleotides, the CDR3 is TGTGCCAGCAGCCAGGGGGTGAGGGGCTACACCTTC. This chain joins TRBV6-5 and TRBJ1-2; 7 positions agree with TRBD1. The ends lost 6 bases at V and 8 bases at J; junction bases unmatched: 6. Germline assignment: CDR1 MNHEY and CDR2 SVGAGI. This CDR3 contains 12 residues.

This clonotype has just a few counts. The CDR3 DNA reads as TGTGCCAGCAGCTTGGGAGGTGGTGGGCAAGAGACCCAGTACTTC. The encoded protein is CASSLGGGGQETQYF. V and J are TRBV5-5 and TRBJ2-5, with D hard to call. V gave up 0 bases and J gave up 2 bases, with 11 bases separating them. This CDR3 spans 15 amino acids. Germline V gene data show CDR1 as SGHKS and CDR2 as YYEKEE (reference sequence).

This clonotype was detected only a few times. The chain employs TRBV5-1 and TRBJ2-5; D is perhaps TRBD1 (6 bases). Germline loops: CDR1 SGHRS, CDR2 YFSETQ. This CDR3 comprises 14 residues. V lost 0 bases, J lost 5 bases, and 11 bases lay in between. Here the CDR3 DNA reads TGCGCCAGCAGCTTGGATGCAGGGGTGGAGACCCAGTACTTC. Protein sequence: CASSLDAGVETQYF.

A few counts support this clonotype. The chain combines TRBV24-1 with TRBJ1-1, with 8 bases fitting TRBD1. Germline CDR1 and CDR2: KGHDR and SFDVKD. CDR3 length equals 17 residues. With 5 bases clipped from V and 2 bases from J, the junction kept 12 bases outside the gene matches. In DNA form, the CDR3 reads TGTGCCACCAGTGCGCTGGACAGGGTGGACCTAAACACTGAAGCTTTCTTT. It specifies CATSALDRVDLNTEAFF.

This sequence joins TRBV12-3 or TRBV12-4 and TRBJ2-4; D unclear. V shed 7 bases and J shed 8 bases, with 15 bases lying between them. The CDR3 is 13 residues long. The CDR3 region is CASKPSYVDIQYF. DNA of the CDR3: TGTGCCAGCAAACCCTCTTACGTGGACATTCAGTACTTC.

This clonotype was recorded many times. The chain recombines TRBV12-3 or TRBV12-4 with TRBJ2-7, with 7 bases lining up with TRBD2. The CDR3 is 14 residues long. The trim removed 5 bases at V and 2 bases at J, leaving 6 bases unmatched. CDR3 nucleotide sequence: TGTGCCAGCAGTCTTAGCGGGTTCCCCTACGAGCAGTACTTC. Encoded protein: CASSLSGFPYEQYF.

The V gene is TRBV11-2, the J gene TRBJ2-5; weak D call: TRBD1 (5 bases). V lost 0 bases to trimming and J lost 5 bases, with 19 bases between them. Germline CDR1 and CDR2: SGHAT and FQNNGV. This CDR3 has 17 residues. The CDR3 reads CASSLDWGITLEETQYF. CDR3 in DNA: TGTGCCAGCAGCTTAGATTGGGGCATAACATTGGAGGAGACCCAGTACTTC.

This clonotype came up a few times. The genes are TRBV7-9 and TRBJ1-4; TRBD1 matches at 8 bases. Germline loops: CDR1 SEHNR, CDR2 FQNEAQ (reference sequence). CDR3 size: 17 residues. V gave up 1 base and J gave up 2 bases; unmatched junction bases: 6. CDR3 DNA sequence: TGTGCCAGCAGCTTAGGGACAGGGCTGAAGACTAATGAAAAACTGTTTTTT. It translates to CASSLGTGLKTNEKLFF.

This chain uses TRBV5-6 with TRBJ1-1, with D perhaps matching TRBD1 (5 bases). The V gene lost 2 bases and the J gene lost 0 bases, with 14 bases spanning the gap. In germline, CDR1 is SGHDT, CDR2 YYEEEE. This CDR3 has 16 residues. The CDR3 nucleotides read TGTGCCAGCAGCTTTGTGACAGACTACATGAACACTGAAGCTTTCTTT. This codes for CASSFVTDYMNTEAFF.

This clonotype has ten or more counts. The chain links TRBV7-8 to TRBJ2-2, with D unresolved. CDR3 length equals 16 residues. Germline V gives CDR1 SGHVS, CDR2 FQNEAQ. V lost 0 bases to trimming and J lost 4 bases, with 12 bases between them. CDR3 amino acids: CASSLATGRVTGELFF. In DNA form, the CDR3 reads TGTGCCAGCAGCTTAGCGACGGGTCGGGTCACCGGGGAGCTGTTTTTT.

This clonotype occurred many times. The rearrangement joins TRBV2 to TRBJ1-1, with D possibly matching TRBD1 (5 bases). CDR3 length equals 13 residues. Trimming removed 6 bases at V and 3 bases at J, with 11 bases between. From germline, CDR1 is SNHLY and CDR2 FYNNEI. The CDR3 sequence: CASRAWGYTEAFF. In DNA form, the CDR3 reads TGTGCCAGCAGGGCCTGGGGGTACACTGAAGCTTTCTTT.

A note on this clonotype: A much larger clone is a single base away; this may be a read error. V is TRBV7-6 and J is TRBJ2-3, with a weak D call TRBD1 (6 bases). In germline, CDR1 is SGHVS, CDR2 FNYEAQ. CDR3 size: 16 residues. V was pared by 6 bases and J by 3 bases, with 19 bases between. DNA of the CDR3: TGTGCCAGCAGACGTGGATCAGGGGAGAGGACAGATACGCAGTATTTT. Its protein is CASRRGSGERTDTQYF.

This clonotype was observed once. The V gene is TRBV28, the J gene TRBJ2-3; 12 bases are shared with TRBD2. J lost 5 bases, V lost 5 bases, and 11 bases had no gene match. The germline V gene has CDR1 MDHEN and CDR2 SYDVKM. The CDR3 consists of 17 residues. CDR3 in amino acids: CASSPRTSGAWGDTQYF. The CDR3 DNA reads TGTGCCAGCAGTCCTCGGACTAGCGGGGCGTGGGGAGATACGCAGTATTTT. Full variable domain (remainder filled in from reference TRBV28 and TRBJ2-3): DVKVTQSSRYLVKRTGEKVFLECVQDMDHENMFWYRQDPGLGLRLIYFSYDVKMKEKGDIPEGYSVSREKKERFSLILESASTNQTSMYLCASSPRTSGAWGDTQYFGPGTRLTVL.

The CDR3 is CASSYSGGAVGELFF. The DNA for the CDR3 is TGCGCCAGCAGCTATAGCGGGGGGGCCGTCGGGGAGCTGTTTTTT. V gene TRBV5-1 combines with J gene TRBJ2-2; 11 nucleotides match TRBD2. This CDR3 is 15 amino acids long. V was pared by 3 bases and J by 7 bases, with 5 bases of the junction left unmatched. Germline CDR1 is SGHRS and CDR2 is YFSETQ.

This clonotype was picked up a small number of times. This rearrangement joins TRBV12-5 to TRBJ2-1; D remains ambiguous. Trimming took 3 bases from V and 9 from J, leaving 21 bases between them. From germline, CDR1 is LGHNT and CDR2 FRNRAP. CDR3 length: 16 residues. The CDR3 here is CASGFSRQIENIEQFF. The CDR3 DNA is TGTGCTAGTGGTTTTTCTAGGCAGATTGAGAATATTGAGCAGTTCTTC.

Comment on this clonotype: This could be a read error, since a much larger clone is one nucleotide away. The chain joins TRBV5-1 to TRBJ2-7, with D tentatively TRBD1 (5 bases). The V gene's germline CDR1 is SGHRS and CDR2 YFSETQ. This CDR3 has 15 residues. CDR3 sequence (DNA): TGCGCCAACAGCTTGGAGACAGCCAGTTCCTACGAGCAGTACTTC. Its translation is CANSLETASSYEQYF. The entire variable domain, with the rest obtained from reference TRBV5-1 and TRBJ2-7, is as follows: KAGVTQTPRYLIKTRGQQVTLSCSPISGHRSVSWYQQTPGQGLQFLFEYFSETQRNKGNFPGRFSGRQFSNSRSEMNVSTLELGDSALYLCANSLETASSYEQYFGPGTRLTVT.

This clonotype was detected a few times. The rearrangement links TRBV4-3 to TRBJ2-5; TRBD1 aligns across 7 bases. The CDR3 runs to 16 residues. Germline trimming cut 3 bases from V and 4 bases from J; bases unmatched to any gene: 11. Germline V gene data show CDR1 as LGHNA and CDR2 as YSLEER. The CDR3 is CASSHEWRAGGETQYF. In DNA form, the CDR3 reads TGCGCCAGCAGCCACGAATGGCGGGCAGGGGGAGAGACCCAGTACTTC.

The V gene is TRBV7-2, the J gene TRBJ2-1; D is ambiguous. Germline assignment: CDR1 SGHTA and CDR2 FQGNSA. V shed 3 bases and J shed 6 bases, with 18 bases lying between them. CDR3 length equals 16 residues. CDR3 bases: TGTGCCAGCAGCTTTTCTCCTTACGCAGTGGGCAATGAGCAGTTCTTC. Its protein product is CASSFSPYAVGNEQFF.

This clonotype has ten or more counts. V usage is TRBV29-1 and J usage is TRBJ2-1; no clear D gene. Germline V gene data show CDR1 as SQVTM and CDR2 as ANQGSEA. This CDR3 region has 11 residues. V lost 4 bases to trimming and J lost 6 bases, with 7 bases between them. The CDR3 DNA follows: TGCAGCGTTGGGAAGGTCAATGAGCAGTTCTTC. It translates to CSVGKVNEQFF.

The V call is TRBV29-1, the J call TRBJ2-5; no reliable D call. Per germline, CDR1 SQVTM and CDR2 ANQGSEA. Deletions cut 3 bases from V and 2 bases from J, with 10 bases between. The CDR3 totals 13 residues. Written as DNA, the CDR3 is TGCAGCGTTGATTTGGACCCTCAAGAGACCCAGTACTTC. This sequence encodes CSVDLDPQETQYF.